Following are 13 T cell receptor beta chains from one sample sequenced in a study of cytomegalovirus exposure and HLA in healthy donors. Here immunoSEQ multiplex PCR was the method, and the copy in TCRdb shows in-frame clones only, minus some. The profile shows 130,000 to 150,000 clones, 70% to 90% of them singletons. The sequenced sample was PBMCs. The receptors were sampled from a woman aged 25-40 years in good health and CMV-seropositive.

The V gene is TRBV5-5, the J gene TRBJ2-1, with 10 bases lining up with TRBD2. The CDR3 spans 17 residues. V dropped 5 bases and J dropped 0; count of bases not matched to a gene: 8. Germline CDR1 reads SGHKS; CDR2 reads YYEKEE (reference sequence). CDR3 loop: CASSWGSGGSSYNEQFF. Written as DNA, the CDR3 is TGTGCCAGCAGTTGGGGTAGCGGGGGGTCCTCCTACAATGAGCAGTTCTTC.

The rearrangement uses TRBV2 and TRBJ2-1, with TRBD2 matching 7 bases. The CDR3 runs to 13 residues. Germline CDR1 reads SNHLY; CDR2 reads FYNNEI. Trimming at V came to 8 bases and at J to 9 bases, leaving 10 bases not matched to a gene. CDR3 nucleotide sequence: TGTGCCAGCGGGGGGGATGGGGTCGGTGAGCAGTTCTTC. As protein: CASGGDGVGEQFF.

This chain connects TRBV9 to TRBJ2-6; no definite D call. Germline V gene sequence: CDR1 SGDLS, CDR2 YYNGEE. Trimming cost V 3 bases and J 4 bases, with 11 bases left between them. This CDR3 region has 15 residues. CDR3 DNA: TGTGCCAGCAGCGCCCCGGAGTGGGGGGCCAACGTCCTGACTTTC. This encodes CASSAPEWGANVLTF.

The CDR3 DNA reads as TGTGCCAGCAGCTCCAGGTTTACGTCATCCCAGCATTTT. It specifies CASSSRFTSSQHF. V and J are TRBV7-2 and TRBJ1-5, with D unclear. The CDR3 is 13 residues long. V lost 4 bases to trimming and J lost 11 bases, with 15 bases between them. Germline V lookup: CDR1 SGHTA, CDR2 FQGNSA.

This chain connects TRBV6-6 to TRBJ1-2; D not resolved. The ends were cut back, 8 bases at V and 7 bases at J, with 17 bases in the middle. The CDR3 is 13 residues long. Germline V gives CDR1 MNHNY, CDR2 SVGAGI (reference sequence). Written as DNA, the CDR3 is TGTGCCAGCTCGCTTAACCCCTCTATTGGCTACACCTTC. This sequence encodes CASSLNPSIGYTF.

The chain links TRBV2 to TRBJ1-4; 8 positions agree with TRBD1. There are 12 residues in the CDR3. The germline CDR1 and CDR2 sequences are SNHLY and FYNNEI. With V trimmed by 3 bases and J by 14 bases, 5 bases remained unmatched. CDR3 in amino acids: CASSERDRSLFF. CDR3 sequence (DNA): TGTGCCAGCAGTGAGCGGGACAGGTCCCTGTTTTTT.

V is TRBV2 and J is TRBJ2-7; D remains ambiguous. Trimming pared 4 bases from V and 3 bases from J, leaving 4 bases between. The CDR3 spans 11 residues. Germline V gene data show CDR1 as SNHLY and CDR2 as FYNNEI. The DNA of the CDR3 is TGTGCCAGCAGTGCCGGCTACGAGCAGTACTTC. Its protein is CASSAGYEQYF.

CDR3: CASSRTSGGSSYNEQFF. The CDR3 DNA is TGCGCCAGCAGCCGGACTAGCGGGGGTAGCTCCTACAATGAGCAGTTCTTC. V and J are TRBV5-1 and TRBJ2-1, with 13 bases that match TRBD2. V lost 4 bases and J lost 0; bases outside the gene matches: 4. Germline CDR1 SGHRS, CDR2 YFSETQ. The CDR3 is 17 residues long.

DNA of the CDR3: TGTGCCAGCAGACCACAGGCCCTCACAGATACGCAGTATTTT. This codes for CASRPQALTDTQYF. This sequence joins TRBV27 and TRBJ2-3, with D perhaps matching TRBD1 (5 bases). Germline CDR1 reads MNHEY; CDR2 reads SMNVEV (reference sequence). CDR3 size: 14 residues. V lost 6 bases to trimming and J lost 2 bases, with 12 bases between them.

CDR3 DNA: TGTGCCAGCACTACGACAGGACTGAACACTGAAGCTTTCTTT. Protein: CASTTTGLNTEAFF. The chain employs TRBV6-6 and TRBJ1-1, with a possible D match to TRBD1 (6 bases). The CDR3 length is 14 residues. Germline values: CDR1 MNHNY, CDR2 SVGAGI (reference sequence). The ends were cut back, 7 bases at V and 0 bases at J, with 12 bases in the middle.

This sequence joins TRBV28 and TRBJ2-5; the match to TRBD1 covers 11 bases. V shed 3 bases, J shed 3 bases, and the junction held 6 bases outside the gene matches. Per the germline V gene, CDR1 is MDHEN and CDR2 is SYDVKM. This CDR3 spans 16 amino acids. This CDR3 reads CASSFLGQGAEETQYF. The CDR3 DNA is TGTGCCAGCAGTTTCCTCGGACAGGGGGCGGAAGAGACCCAGTACTTC.

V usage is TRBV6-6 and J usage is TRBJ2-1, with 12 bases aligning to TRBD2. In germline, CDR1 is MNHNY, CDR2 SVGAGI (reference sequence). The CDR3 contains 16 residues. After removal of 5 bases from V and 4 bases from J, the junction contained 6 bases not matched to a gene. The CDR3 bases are TGTGCCAGCAGTCTGTCCACTAGCGGGGGGTACAATGAGCAGTTCTTC. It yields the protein CASSLSTSGGYNEQFF.

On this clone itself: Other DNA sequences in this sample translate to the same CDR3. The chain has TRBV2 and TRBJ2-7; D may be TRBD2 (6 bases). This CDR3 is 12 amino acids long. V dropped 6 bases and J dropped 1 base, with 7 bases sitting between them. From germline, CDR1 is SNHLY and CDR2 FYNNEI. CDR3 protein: CASSGSSYEQYF. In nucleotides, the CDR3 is TGTGCCAGCAGCGGGAGTTCCTACGAGCAGTACTTC.